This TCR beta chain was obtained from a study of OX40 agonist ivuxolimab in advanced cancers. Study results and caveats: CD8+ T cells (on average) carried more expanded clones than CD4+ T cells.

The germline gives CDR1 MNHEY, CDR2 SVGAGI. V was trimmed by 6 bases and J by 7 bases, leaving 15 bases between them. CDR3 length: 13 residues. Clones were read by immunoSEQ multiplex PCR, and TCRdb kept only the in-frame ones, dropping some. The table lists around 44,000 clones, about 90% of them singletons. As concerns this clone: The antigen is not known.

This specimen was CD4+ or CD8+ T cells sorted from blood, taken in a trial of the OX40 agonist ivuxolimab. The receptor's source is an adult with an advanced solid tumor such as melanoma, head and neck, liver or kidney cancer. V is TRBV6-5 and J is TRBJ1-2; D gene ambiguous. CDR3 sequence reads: CASRPSGFFGYTF. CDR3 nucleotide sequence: TGTGCCAGCAGACCCTCGGGATTCTTTGGCTACACCTTC.